Listed below are T cell receptor beta chains from one sample, sequenced in a study of shared clonotypes between healthy human individuals. Produced via immunoSEQ multiplex PCR; TCRdb's table is partial and in-frame only. The table has millions of clones, roughly 94% seen once. Sequencing was performed on naive CD8+ T cells sorted from blood. The source of these receptors is a man aged 18-30 years in good health. CDR3s include the opening cysteine and the closing phenylalanine or tryptophan. The D gene is left open where the match is weak. Not all rows give a size; the values are once, few, many and, for expanded clones, a class.

D gene | J gene | clone size | V gene | CDR3 DNA | CDR3 protein
TRBD2 | TRBJ2-1 | once | TRBV4-1 | TGCGCCAGCAGCCAGGACCTTGAAGCGGGGCCCTACAATGAGCAGTTCTTC | CASSQDLEAGPYNEQFF
- | TRBJ1-1 | - | TRBV5-1 | TGCGCCAGCAGCTTGGCTGGGGGCTGGGTGGCTGAAGCTTTCTTT | CASSLAGGWVAEAFF
- | TRBJ2-3 | once | TRBV27 | TGTGCCAGCAGTGAGCGGTCTGGCACAGATACGCAGTATTTT | CASSERSGTDTQYF
- | TRBJ2-7 | - | TRBV29-1 | TGCAGCGTTGACGCAGGGGTCTCCTACGAGCAGTACTTC | CSVDAGVSYEQYF
- | TRBJ1-5 | - | TRBV28 | TGTGCCAGTTACAGGGCGGGGAATCAGCCCCAGCATTTT | CASYRAGNQPQHF
TRBD2 | TRBJ2-7 | - | TRBV5-6 | TGTGCCAGCAGCTTGACCCGGGCTAGCGGGTACTCCTACGAGCAGTACTTC | CASSLTRASGYSYEQYF
- | TRBJ2-7 | - | TRBV7-6 | TGTGCCAGCAGCCCCCAGAACTGGGGCTACGAGCAGTACTTC | CASSPQNWGYEQYF
- | TRBJ1-6 | - | TRBV4-1 | TGCGCCAGCAGCCAACTAAATTCACCCCTCCACTTT | CASSQLNSPLHF
TRBD2 | TRBJ2-7 | - | TRBV6-5 | TGTGCCAGCAGAGGACGGGGGGCCTACGAGCAGTACTTC | CASRGRGAYEQYF
TRBD1 | TRBJ2-7 | - | TRBV7-2 | TGTGCCAGCAGCTTCTACAGGGGGCTGGGCGAGCAGTACTTC | CASSFYRGLGEQYF
- | TRBJ2-7 | - | TRBV7-9 | TGTGCCAGCAGCTTTGCAGAGTCCTACGAGCAGTACTTC | CASSFAESYEQYF
- | TRBJ2-3 | - | TRBV11-2 | TGTGCCAGCAGCTTATCAGGGGCTCCAGATACGCAGTATTTT | CASSLSGAPDTQYF
- | TRBJ2-1 | - | TRBV4-3 | TGCGCCAGCAGCCAACGGCTAGCCCATATTGGGAATGAGCAGTTCTTC | CASSQRLAHIGNEQFF
- | TRBJ1-1 | - | TRBV28 | TGTGCCAGCAGTTTCAGGGGAATGAACACTGAAGCTTTCTTT | CASSFRGMNTEAFF
- | TRBJ2-7 | once | TRBV9 | TGTGCCAGCAGCGTTGGCGGAAATACCTACGAGCAGTACTTC | CASSVGGNTYEQYF
TRBD1 | TRBJ2-2 | - | TRBV7-8 | TGTGCCAGCAGCTTAGGTTCAGGGGGAGACACCGGGGAGCTGTTTTTT | CASSLGSGGDTGELFF
TRBD1 | TRBJ2-7 | few | TRBV11-2 | TGTGCCAGCAGCTTGGGGACAGGCTCCTACGAGCAGTACTTC | CASSLGTGSYEQYF
TRBD2 | TRBJ2-1 | - | TRBV5-6 | TGTGCCAGCAGGATGAGCGGGATTTTGTACAATGAGCAGTTCTTC | CASRMSGILYNEQFF
- | TRBJ1-1 | - | TRBV10-1 | TGCGCCAGCAGTGAGTCGGGCAGGGCCGCTGAAGCTTTCTTT | CASSESGRAAEAFF
- | TRBJ1-6 | - | TRBV5-5 | TGTGCCAGCAGCTTGTCACTTTTAGATAATTCACCCCTCCACTTT | CASSLSLLDNSPLHF
- | TRBJ2-1 | - | TRBV6-5 | TGTGCCAGCACCTATTACAATGAGCAGTTCTTC | CASTYYNEQFF
- | TRBJ2-3 | - | TRBV2 | TGTGCCAGCAGTGCTTGGTGGGGGGCAGGAGATACGCAGTATTTT | CASSAWWGAGDTQYF